Below, 29 T cell receptor beta chains from the same sample are listed, as sequenced in a study of shared clonotypes between healthy human individuals. Repertoires were generated with immunoSEQ multiplex PCR, while TCRdb's copy carries only in-frame clones and drops some. The sample lists about 1.1 million clones; about 80% were seen once. The sample consisted of memory CD4+ T cells from PBMCs. Subset defined: CD45RA-negative fraction. The receptors come from a man aged 18 to 30 in good health. Some clones in this sample may be carry-over from other donors' samples.

The rearrangement links TRBV7-3 to TRBJ1-1, with 10 bases identical to TRBD1. The CDR3 length is 14 residues. In germline, CDR1 is SGHTA, CDR2 FQGTGA. Trimming at V came to 5 bases and at J to 3 bases, leaving 3 bases not matched to a gene. CDR3 coding DNA: TGTGCCAGCAGCAAGGGACAGGGGTACACTGAAGCTTTCTTT. Translated, it gives CASSKGQGYTEAFF.

Regarding this clone: This sequence may be a read error, since a much larger clone differs from it by one base. In DNA, the CDR3 is TGCAGCGTTGGGACGTTGAACACTGAAGCTTTCTTT. The encoded protein is CSVGTLNTEAFF. The chain employs TRBV29-1 and TRBJ1-1; D remains unclear. Trimming shortened V by 4 bases and J by 0 bases, and 6 bases separated the two germline ends. Germline CDR1 reads SQVTM; CDR2 reads ANQGSEA. This CDR3 contains 12 residues.

About this clone: The same CDR3 arises from other DNA sequences in this sample as well. The rearrangement joins TRBV5-4 to TRBJ1-4; D ambiguous. The CDR3 loop spans 14 amino acids. V lost 1 base and J lost 0, with 4 bases in between. Germline CDR1 is SGHNT and CDR2 is YYREEE (reference sequence). CDR3 nucleotides: TGTGCCAGCAGCTTGTCAGCAACTAATGAAAAACTGTTTTTT. Amino acids: CASSLSATNEKLFF.

A note on this clone: The sample holds other DNA sequences that translate to the same CDR3. The chain is built from TRBV9 and TRBJ1-1, with TRBD1 as a possible D gene (6 bases). V was trimmed by 0 bases and J by 1 base, leaving 7 bases between them. The CDR3 consists of 14 residues. The germline CDR1 and CDR2 sequences are SGDLS and YYNGEE. In DNA form, the CDR3 reads TGTGCCAGCAGCGTAGGGACAGCGAACACTGAAGCTTTCTTT. Translating gives CASSVGTANTEAFF.

This clone was seen more than once but under ten times. This rearrangement joins TRBV7-9 to TRBJ2-3; 7 nucleotides align to TRBD1. Germline CDR1 SEHNR, CDR2 FQNEAQ (reference sequence). The CDR3 totals 18 residues. V lost 8 bases to trimming and J lost 0 bases; unmatched junction nucleotides: 17. The CDR3 sequence is CASRLRPGDSPSTDTQYF. CDR3 coding DNA: TGTGCCAGCCGACTTAGGCCCGGGGACAGTCCTAGCACAGATACGCAGTATTTT.

The CDR3 here is CASSSSYGGDTQYF. The DNA for the CDR3 is TGCGCCAGCAGCTCCTCATACGGGGGAGATACGCAGTATTTT. V usage is TRBV5-1 and J usage is TRBJ2-3; TRBD2 might be the D (6 bases). The V and J ends lost 3 bases and 5 bases respectively, with 13 bases between them. Germline CDR1 and CDR2: SGHRS and YFSETQ. This CDR3 spans 14 amino acids.

This clone occurred a few times. The chain links TRBV11-3 to TRBJ2-1; TRBD2 aligns across 12 bases. From germline, CDR1 is SGHNT and CDR2 YENEEA. The V and J ends lost 3 bases and 1 base, in that order; junction bases with no gene match: 10. The CDR3 covers 19 residues. The CDR3 bases are TGTGCCAGCAGCTTGGGGGAACTAGGACTAGCGGGATCCTACAATGAGCAGTTCTTC. It translates to CASSLGELGLAGSYNEQFF. The variable domain in full, with the rest retrieved from reference TRBV11-3 and TRBJ2-1, is EAGVVQSPRYKIIEKKQPVAFWCNPISGHNTLYWYLQNLGQGPELLIRYENEEAVDDSQLPKDRFSAERLKGVDSTLKIQPAELGDSAVYLCASSLGELGLAGSYNEQFFGPGTRLTVL.

Points on this clone: Other DNA sequences in this specimen translate into the identical CDR3. This sequence joins TRBV20-1 and TRBJ1-2; D may be TRBD1 (6 bases). The CDR3 covers 11 residues. CDR1 and CDR2 from the germline V gene are DFQATT and SNEGSKA (reference sequence). The CDR3 spells CAYRVGYGYTF. The CDR3, as DNA: TGCGCCTACAGGGTAGGCTATGGCTACACCTTC.

CDR3 in DNA: TGCGCCAGCAGCTTGGGGGACGGAGATAACTATGGCTACACCTTC. It translates to CASSLGDGDNYGYTF. The chain combines TRBV5-1 with TRBJ1-2; a possible D gene is TRBD1 (5 bases). From germline, CDR1 is SGHRS and CDR2 YFSETQ. Trimming took 0 bases from V and 1 from J, leaving 10 bases between them. CDR3 size: 15 residues.

This clone was counted once. The rearrangement joins TRBV11-3 to TRBJ2-7; maybe TRBD1 (6 bases). The V and J ends lost 4 bases and 7 bases respectively, with 14 bases between them. CDR3 length equals 13 residues. The germline V gene encodes CDR1 SGHNT and CDR2 YENEEA. The CDR3 region is CASSSMGAREQYF. The CDR3 bases are TGTGCCAGCAGCTCCATGGGGGCAAGAGAGCAGTACTTC.

The rearrangement links TRBV27 to TRBJ2-7; D remains ambiguous. Deletions cut 5 bases from V and 2 bases from J, with 13 bases between. Germline V gives CDR1 MNHEY, CDR2 SMNVEV (reference sequence). This CDR3 is 14 amino acids long. CDR3 in DNA: TGTGCCAGCAGTACCACATGGGCGGCCTACGAGCAGTACTTC. This encodes CASSTTWAAYEQYF.

This chain connects TRBV5-4 to TRBJ1-1; no definite D call. The CDR3 runs to 13 residues. V lost 4 bases to trimming and J lost 5 bases, with 12 bases between them. Looked up from germline, CDR1 is SGHNT and CDR2 is YYREEE (reference sequence). CDR3 region: CASSVPGGTEAFF. DNA for the CDR3: TGTGCCAGCAGCGTCCCAGGTGGGACTGAAGCTTTCTTT.

This clone was seen more than once but under ten times. The V and J genes are TRBV29-1 and TRBJ1-1, with a possible D match to TRBD1 (5 bases). Per germline, CDR1 SQVTM and CDR2 ANQGSEA. This CDR3 spans 13 amino acids. Trimming left V 3 bases short and J 5 bases short, with 13 bases between. CDR3 DNA: TGCAGCGTTGATCCGCAGGGTGGGACTGAAGCTTTCTTT. It specifies CSVDPQGGTEAFF.

The V call is TRBV19, the J call TRBJ2-1; TRBD2 aligns across 10 bases. CDR3 length: 16 residues. Germline V gene sequence: CDR1 LNHDA, CDR2 SQIVND (reference sequence). V lost 4 bases, J lost 2 bases, and 5 bases stayed unmatched. CDR3 bases: TGTGCCAGTAGTACCCCTAGCGGGAGCACCTACAATGAGCAGTTCTTC. Its protein is CASSTPSGSTYNEQFF.

V gene TRBV6-1 combines with J gene TRBJ2-1; 10 bases fit TRBD1. This CDR3 has 16 amino acids. Looked up from germline, CDR1 is MNHNS and CDR2 is SASEGT. After removal of 2 bases from V and 8 bases from J, the junction contained 9 bases not matched to a gene. Here the CDR3 DNA reads TGTGCCAGCAGTGAAATTGGGACAGGGGTATCTTATGAGCAGTTCTTC. Residues: CASSEIGTGVSYEQFF.

V usage is TRBV2 and J usage is TRBJ2-4; no clear D gene. The V end lost 1 base, the J end lost 5 bases, and 9 bases lay between the germline ends. The CDR3 consists of 14 residues. Germline V gene data show CDR1 as SNHLY and CDR2 as FYNNEI. CDR3 in amino acids: CASSEVSSQNIQYF. The CDR3 nucleotides read TGTGCCAGCAGTGAAGTTAGCTCCCAAAACATTCAGTACTTC.

The rearrangement uses TRBV4-1 and TRBJ2-1; 13 bases are a match to TRBD2. There are 16 residues in the CDR3. After removal of 4 bases from V and 5 bases from J, the junction contained 5 bases not matched to a gene. Germline values: CDR1 MGHRA, CDR2 YSYEKL. CDR3 nucleotide sequence: TGCGCCAGCAGCCCACAAGGGACTAGCGGGAACAATGAGCAGTTCTTC. This sequence encodes CASSPQGTSGNNEQFF.

The gene calls are TRBV18 and TRBJ2-5; D may be TRBD1 (5 bases). This CDR3 has 13 amino acids. Per the germline V gene, CDR1 is KGHSH and CDR2 is LQKENI. V was pared by 3 bases and J by 3 bases, with 8 bases between. The CDR3 nucleotides read TGTGCCAGCTCACCCACCAGGGAAGAGACCCAGTACTTC. It translates to CASSPTREETQYF.

The rearrangement links TRBV13 to TRBJ1-1, with D perhaps matching TRBD1 (5 bases). Germline CDR1 reads PRHDT; CDR2 reads FYEKMQ (reference sequence). Trimming removed 5 bases at V and 0 bases at J, with 16 bases between. The CDR3 loop spans 16 amino acids. The CDR3 reads CASSRLRTPMNTEAFF. The CDR3 DNA reads as TGTGCCAGCAGCCGACTCCGGACACCCATGAACACTGAAGCTTTCTTT.

Only one count was recorded for this clone. V is TRBV6-1 and J is TRBJ2-5; 8 nucleotides line up with TRBD1. The CDR3 sequence is 13 residues long. Germline CDR1 is MNHNS and CDR2 is SASEGT. Trimming at V came to 4 bases and at J to 3 bases, leaving 1 base not matched to a gene. The CDR3 DNA sequence: TGTGCCAGCAGTGGGACAGGGAAAGAGACCCAGTACTTC. Its translation: CASSGTGKETQYF.

This rearrangement joins TRBV6-1 to TRBJ2-1; possibly TRBD2 for D (6 bases). Trimming left V 0 bases short and J 3 bases short, with 15 bases between. Germline V gene data show CDR1 as MNHNS and CDR2 as SASEGT. This CDR3 spans 17 amino acids. The CDR3 region is CASSEAHGGGGYNEQFF. DNA for the CDR3: TGTGCCAGCAGTGAAGCGCATGGTGGGGGAGGCTACAATGAGCAGTTCTTC.

The chain has TRBV7-9 and TRBJ2-1, with 7 positions matching TRBD2. Germline CDR1 is SEHNR and CDR2 is FQNEAQ (reference sequence). Losses at the gene ends were 3 bases for V and 6 bases for J; bases not matched to a gene: 8. The CDR3 has 15 amino acids. The CDR3 DNA sequence: TGTGCCAGCAGCTTTGGCGGGAGCGATCGCAATGAGCAGTTCTTC. This encodes CASSFGGSDRNEQFF.

The chain uses TRBV7-9 and TRBJ1-1, with a possible D match to TRBD1 (6 bases). With 4 bases removed from V and 0 bases from J, the gap between germline ends came to 12 bases. Germline V gives CDR1 SEHNR, CDR2 FQNEAQ (reference sequence). The CDR3 extends over 15 amino acids. CDR3 residues: CASSWGGGMNTEAFF. CDR3 coding DNA: TGTGCCAGCAGCTGGGGGGGCGGAATGAACACTGAAGCTTTCTTT.

This clone is a singleton in its sample. The V gene is TRBV11-3, the J gene TRBJ2-1; 8 nucleotides match TRBD2. Per the germline V gene, CDR1 is SGHNT and CDR2 is YENEEA. With 5 bases clipped from V and 7 bases from J, the junction kept 10 bases outside the gene matches. This CDR3 contains 15 residues. For the CDR3, the DNA is TGTGCCAGCAGCCTAGGACTAGCCTCAAAAAATGAGCAGTTCTTC. Translated, it gives CASSLGLASKNEQFF.

The J gene is TRBJ1-6, the V gene TRBV19, with TRBD1 matching 8 bases. Per the germline V gene, CDR1 is LNHDA and CDR2 is SQIVND (reference sequence). The CDR3 length is 15 residues. The V and J ends lost 3 bases and 10 bases, in that order; junction bases with no gene match: 8. The CDR3, as DNA: TGTGCCAGTAGTATCGACAGGGGCAACGGATCACCCCTCCACTTT. Its translation: CASSIDRGNGSPLHF.

The table lists this clone with a few counts. The chain recombines TRBV28 with TRBJ2-7; TRBD1 agrees at 11 bases. The CDR3 sequence is 13 residues long. V shed 7 bases and J 4 bases; nucleotides not matched to a gene: 3. CDR1 and CDR2 (germline): MDHEN, SYDVKM. CDR3 nucleotides: TGTGCCAGCACGGGACAGGGGGTTTACGAGCAGTACTTC. It is translated as CASTGQGVYEQYF.

The genes are TRBV7-2 and TRBJ2-7, with 7 bases that match TRBD1. The V gene's germline CDR1 is SGHTA and CDR2 FQGNSA. The length of the CDR3 is 14 residues. The V segment lost 2 bases and the J segment 4 bases; nucleotides outside the gene matches: 5. The CDR3 DNA reads TGTGCCAGCAGCTTAATGGGACAGAAGTACGAGCAGTACTTC. Translated: CASSLMGQKYEQYF.

The chain has TRBV18 and TRBJ2-5; no clear D gene. With 4 bases removed from V and 3 bases from J, the gap between germline ends came to 21 bases. Germline-derived CDR1 and CDR2 are KGHSH and LQKENI. The CDR3 is 17 residues long. Here the CDR3 reads CASSRSSPNGREETQYF. The CDR3 nucleotides read TGTGCCAGCTCACGCAGTTCCCCGAACGGACGGGAAGAGACCCAGTACTTC. The full variable domain, with the rest looked up from reference TRBV18 and TRBJ2-5, is NAGVMQNPRHLVRRRGQEARLRCSPMKGHSHVYWYRQLPEEGLKFMVYLQKENIIDESGMPKERFSAEFPKEGPSILRIQQVVRGDSAAYFCASSRSSPNGREETQYFGPGTRLLVL.

As DNA, the CDR3 is TGTGCCAGCAGTCAACTCGATCGACGGGGTTTCTTT. This sequence encodes CASSQLDRRGFF. The genes are TRBV11-3 and TRBJ1-1, with D hard to call. Per the germline V gene, CDR1 is SGHNT and CDR2 is YENEEA. The CDR3 has 12 residues. Trimming removed 6 bases at V and 13 bases at J, with 18 bases between.